This TCR beta chain was recorded in a study of response to subunit inactivated influenza vaccine. TCRdb processed the RT-PCR reads anew with MiXCR; each CDR3 protein has one entry. The sample carries hundreds of thousands of distinct CDR3 sequences, 13% recorded once. Findings of the study overall: The authors suggested that every seasonal influenza vaccination recruits few new T cells.

The CDR3 spans 15 residues. Germline V gene data show CDR1 as SGHKS and CDR2 as YYEKEE (reference sequence). V gave up 2 bases and J gave up 5 bases, with 16 bases separating them. The sample holds a few counts of this clonotype. Antigen: not known. This clonotype was obtained from a man aged 45-60 years who received an inactivated influenza vaccine. This specimen was PBMCs from blood, taken 45 days after vaccination. The rearrangement links TRBV5-5 to TRBJ2-5; no firm D call. CDR3: CASSLTGSPAETQYF. Here the CDR3 DNA reads TGTGCCAGCAGCTTAACGGGCAGCCCGGCGGAGACCCAGTACTTC.